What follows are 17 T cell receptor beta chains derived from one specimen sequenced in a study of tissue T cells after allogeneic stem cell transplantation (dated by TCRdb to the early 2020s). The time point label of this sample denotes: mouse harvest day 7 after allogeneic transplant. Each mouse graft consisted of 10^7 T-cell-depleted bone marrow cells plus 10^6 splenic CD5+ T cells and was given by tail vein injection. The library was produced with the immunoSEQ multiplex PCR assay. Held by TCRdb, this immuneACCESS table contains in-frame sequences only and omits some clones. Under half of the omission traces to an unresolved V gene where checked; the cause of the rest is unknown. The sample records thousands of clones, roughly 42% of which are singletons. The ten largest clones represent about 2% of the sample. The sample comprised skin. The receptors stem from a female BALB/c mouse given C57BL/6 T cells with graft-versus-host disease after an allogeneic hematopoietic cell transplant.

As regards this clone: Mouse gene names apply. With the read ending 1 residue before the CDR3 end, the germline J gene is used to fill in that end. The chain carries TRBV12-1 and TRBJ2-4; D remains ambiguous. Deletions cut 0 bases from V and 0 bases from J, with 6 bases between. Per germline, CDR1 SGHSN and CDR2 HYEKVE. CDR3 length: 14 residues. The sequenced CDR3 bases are TGTGCCAGCTCTCTCGACGGTAGTCAAAACACCTTGTAC. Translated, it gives CASSLDGSQNTLY. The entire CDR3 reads CASSLDGSQNTLYF.

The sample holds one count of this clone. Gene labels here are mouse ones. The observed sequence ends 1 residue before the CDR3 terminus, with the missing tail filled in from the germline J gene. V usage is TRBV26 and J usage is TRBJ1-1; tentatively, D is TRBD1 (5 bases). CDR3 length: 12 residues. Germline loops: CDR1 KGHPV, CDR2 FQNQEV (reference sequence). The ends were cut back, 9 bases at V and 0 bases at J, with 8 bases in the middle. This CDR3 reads CARDTANTEVFF. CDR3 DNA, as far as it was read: TGTGCCAGGGACACTGCAAACACAGAAGTCTTC.

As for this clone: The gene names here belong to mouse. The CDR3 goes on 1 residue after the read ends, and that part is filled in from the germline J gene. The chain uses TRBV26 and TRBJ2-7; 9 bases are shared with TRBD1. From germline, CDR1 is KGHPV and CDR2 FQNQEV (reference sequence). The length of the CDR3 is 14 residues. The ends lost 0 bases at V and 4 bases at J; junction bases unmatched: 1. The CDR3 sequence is CASSLSGQGYEQYF. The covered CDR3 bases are TGTGCCAGCAGTCTGTCCGGACAGGGGTATGAACAGTAC. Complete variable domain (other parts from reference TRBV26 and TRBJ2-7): NSKVIQTPRYLVKGQGQKAKMRCIPEKGHPVVFWYQQNKNNEFKFLINFQNQEVLQQIDMTEKRFSAECPSNSPCSLEIQSSEAGDSALYLCASSLSGQGYEQYFGPGTRLTVL.

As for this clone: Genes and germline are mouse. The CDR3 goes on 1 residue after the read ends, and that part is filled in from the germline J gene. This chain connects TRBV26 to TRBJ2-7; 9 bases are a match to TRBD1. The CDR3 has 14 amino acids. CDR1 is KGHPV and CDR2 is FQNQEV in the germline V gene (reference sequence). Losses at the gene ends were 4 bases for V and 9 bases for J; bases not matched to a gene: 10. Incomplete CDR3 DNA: TGTGCCAGCAGTCAAGCCGGGACAGGGATAGGACAGTAC. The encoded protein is CASSQAGTGIGQY. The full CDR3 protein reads CASSQAGTGIGQYF.

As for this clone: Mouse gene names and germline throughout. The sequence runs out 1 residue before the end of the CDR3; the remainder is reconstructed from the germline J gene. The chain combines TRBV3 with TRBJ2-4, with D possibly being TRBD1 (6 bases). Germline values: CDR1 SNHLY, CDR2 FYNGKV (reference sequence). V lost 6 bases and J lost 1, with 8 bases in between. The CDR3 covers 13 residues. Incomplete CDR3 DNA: TGTGCCAGCAGTCACAGGGGTCAAAACACCTTGTAC. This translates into CASSHRGQNTLY. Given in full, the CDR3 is CASSHRGQNTLYF.

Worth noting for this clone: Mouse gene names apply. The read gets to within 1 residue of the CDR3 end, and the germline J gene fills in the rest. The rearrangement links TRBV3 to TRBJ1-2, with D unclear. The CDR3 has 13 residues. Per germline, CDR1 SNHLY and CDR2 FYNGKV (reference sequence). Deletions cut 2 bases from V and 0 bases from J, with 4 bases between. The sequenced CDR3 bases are TGTGCCAGCAGCTTACAGACAAACTCCGACTACACC. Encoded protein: CASSLQTNSDYT. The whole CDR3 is CASSLQTNSDYTF.

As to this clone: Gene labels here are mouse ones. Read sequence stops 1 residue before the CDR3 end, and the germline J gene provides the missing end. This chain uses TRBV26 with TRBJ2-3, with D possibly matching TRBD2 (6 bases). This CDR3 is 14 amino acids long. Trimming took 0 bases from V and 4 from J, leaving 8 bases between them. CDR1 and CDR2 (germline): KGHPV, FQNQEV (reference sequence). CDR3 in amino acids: CASSLSGGTETLYF. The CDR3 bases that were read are TGTGCCAGCAGTCTGTCCGGGGGGACAGAAACGCTGTAT.

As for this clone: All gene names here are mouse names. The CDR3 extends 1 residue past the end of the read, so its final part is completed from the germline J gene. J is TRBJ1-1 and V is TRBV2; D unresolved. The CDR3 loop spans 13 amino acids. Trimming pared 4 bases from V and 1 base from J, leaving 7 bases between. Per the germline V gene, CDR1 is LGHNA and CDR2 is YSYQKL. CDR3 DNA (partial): TGTGCCAGCAGCCTTGGACCGAACACAGAAGTCTTC. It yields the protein CASSLGPNTEVF. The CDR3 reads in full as CASSLGPNTEVFF.

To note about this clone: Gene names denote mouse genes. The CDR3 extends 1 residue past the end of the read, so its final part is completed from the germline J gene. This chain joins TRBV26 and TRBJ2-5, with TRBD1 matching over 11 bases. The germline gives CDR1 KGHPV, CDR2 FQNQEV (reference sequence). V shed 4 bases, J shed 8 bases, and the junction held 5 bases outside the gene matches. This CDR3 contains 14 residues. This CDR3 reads CASSPPGQGGTQYF. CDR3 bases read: TGTGCCAGCAGTCCCCCGGGACAGGGGGGCACCCAGTAC.

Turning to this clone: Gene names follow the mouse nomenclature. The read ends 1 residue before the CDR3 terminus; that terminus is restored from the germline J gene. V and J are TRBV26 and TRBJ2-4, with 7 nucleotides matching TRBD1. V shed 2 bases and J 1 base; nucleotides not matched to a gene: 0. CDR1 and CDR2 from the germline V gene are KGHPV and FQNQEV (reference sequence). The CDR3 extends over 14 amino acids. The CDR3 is CASSLTGGQNTLYF. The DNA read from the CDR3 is TGTGCCAGCAGTCTGACAGGGGGTCAAAACACCTTGTAC.

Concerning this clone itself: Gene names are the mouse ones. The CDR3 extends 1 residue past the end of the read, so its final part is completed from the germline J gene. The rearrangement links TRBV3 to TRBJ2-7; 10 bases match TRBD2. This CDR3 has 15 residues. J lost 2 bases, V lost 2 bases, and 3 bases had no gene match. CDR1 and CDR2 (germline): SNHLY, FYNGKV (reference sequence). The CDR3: CASSLFGLGAYEQYF. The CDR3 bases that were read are TGTGCCAGCAGCTTATTTGGACTGGGGGCCTATGAACAGTAC.

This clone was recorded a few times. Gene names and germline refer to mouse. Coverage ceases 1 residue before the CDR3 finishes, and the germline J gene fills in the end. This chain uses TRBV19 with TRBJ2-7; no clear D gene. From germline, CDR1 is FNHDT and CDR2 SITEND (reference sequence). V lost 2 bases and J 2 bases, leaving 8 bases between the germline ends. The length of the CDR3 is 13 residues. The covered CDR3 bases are TGTGCCAGCAGTATGTACGGGACCTATGAACAGTAC. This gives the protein CASSMYGTYEQY. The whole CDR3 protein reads CASSMYGTYEQYF. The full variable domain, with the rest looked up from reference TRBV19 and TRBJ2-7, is GGIITQTPKFLIGQEGQKLTLKCQQNFNHDTMYWYRQDSGKGLRLIYYSITENDLQKGDLSEGYDASREKKSSFSLTVTSAQKNEMAVFLCASSMYGTYEQYFGPGTRLTVL.

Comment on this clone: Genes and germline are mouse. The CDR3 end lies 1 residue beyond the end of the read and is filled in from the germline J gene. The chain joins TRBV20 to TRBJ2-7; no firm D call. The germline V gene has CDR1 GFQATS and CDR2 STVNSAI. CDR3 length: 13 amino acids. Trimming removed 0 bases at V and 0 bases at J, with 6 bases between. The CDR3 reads CGARDGSSYEQYF. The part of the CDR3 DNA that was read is TGTGGTGCTAGGGATGGGAGCTCCTATGAACAGTAC.

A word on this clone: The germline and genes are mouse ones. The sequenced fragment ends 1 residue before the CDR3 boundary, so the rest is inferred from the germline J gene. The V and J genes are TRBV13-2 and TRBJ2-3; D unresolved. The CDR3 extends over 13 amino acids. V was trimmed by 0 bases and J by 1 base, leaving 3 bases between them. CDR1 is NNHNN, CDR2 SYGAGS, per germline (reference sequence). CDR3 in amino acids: CASGDGGAETLYF. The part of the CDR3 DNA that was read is TGTGCCAGCGGTGATGGGGGTGCAGAAACGCTGTAT.

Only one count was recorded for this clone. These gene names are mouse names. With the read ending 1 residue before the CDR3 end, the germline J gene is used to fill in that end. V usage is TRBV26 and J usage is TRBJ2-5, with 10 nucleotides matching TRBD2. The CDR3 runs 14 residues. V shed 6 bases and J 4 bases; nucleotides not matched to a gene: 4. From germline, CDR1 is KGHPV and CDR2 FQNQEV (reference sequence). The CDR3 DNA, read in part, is TGTGCCAGCAGGAGGGACTGGGGAGAAGACACCCAGTAC. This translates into CASRRDWGEDTQY. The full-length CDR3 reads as CASRRDWGEDTQYF. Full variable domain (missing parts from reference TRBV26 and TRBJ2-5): NSKVIQTPRYLVKGQGQKAKMRCIPEKGHPVVFWYQQNKNNEFKFLINFQNQEVLQQIDMTEKRFSAECPSNSPCSLEIQSSEAGDSALYLCASRRDWGEDTQYFGPGTRLLVL.

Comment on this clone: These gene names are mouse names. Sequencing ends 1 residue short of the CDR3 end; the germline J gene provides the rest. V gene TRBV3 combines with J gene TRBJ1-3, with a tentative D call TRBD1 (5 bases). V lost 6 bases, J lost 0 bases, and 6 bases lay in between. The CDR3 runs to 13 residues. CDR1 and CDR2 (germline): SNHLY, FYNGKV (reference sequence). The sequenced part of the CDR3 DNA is TGTGCCAGCAGAGACAGTTCTGGAAATACGCTCTAT. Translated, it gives CASRDSSGNTLY. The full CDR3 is CASRDSSGNTLYF.

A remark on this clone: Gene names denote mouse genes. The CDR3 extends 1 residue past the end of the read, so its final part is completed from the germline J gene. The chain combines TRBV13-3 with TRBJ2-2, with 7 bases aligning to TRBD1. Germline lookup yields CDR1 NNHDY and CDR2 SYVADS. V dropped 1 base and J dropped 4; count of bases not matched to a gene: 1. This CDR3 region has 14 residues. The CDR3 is CASSDPGGTGQLYF. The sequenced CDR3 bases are TGTGCCAGCAGTGATCCAGGGGGCACCGGGCAGCTCTAC.